Presented here are 15 T cell receptor beta chains from one specimen sequenced in a study of T cell changes during pregnancy in multiple sclerosis. Repertoires were generated with immunoSEQ multiplex PCR, while TCRdb's copy carries only in-frame clones and drops some. The repertoire includes tens of thousands of clones, 93% of them detected once, and around 1.9% sits in the top ten. The input for sequencing was peripheral blood, taken in the second trimester of pregnancy. These receptors were obtained from a female donor with multiple sclerosis, enrolled in a pregnancy study.

This chain uses TRBV7-9 with TRBJ2-1; D possibly corresponds to TRBD1 (6 bases). Germline CDR1 is SEHNR and CDR2 is FQNEAQ (reference sequence). This CDR3 spans 15 amino acids. V was cut by 5 bases and J by 8 bases, with 19 bases left in between. The CDR3: CASSPNRVSMDEQFF. For the CDR3, the DNA is TGTGCCAGCAGCCCGAACAGGGTATCAATGGATGAGCAGTTCTTC.

This rearrangement joins TRBV28 to TRBJ1-5; D not certain. Per the germline V gene, CDR1 is MDHEN and CDR2 is SYDVKM. This CDR3 has 15 amino acids. Trimming left V 5 bases short and J 1 base short, with 12 bases between. CDR3 region: CASSVRDVSNQPQHF. CDR3 nucleotide sequence: TGTGCCAGCAGTGTACGGGATGTGAGCAATCAGCCCCAGCATTTT.

The chain recombines TRBV7-9 with TRBJ2-5; 12 nucleotides agree with TRBD1. TRBJ2-7 explains the end of the DNA better; the J call may be wrong. Germline CDR1 SEHNR, CDR2 FQNEAQ (reference sequence). The CDR3 contains 16 residues. CDR3 nucleotides: TGTGCCAGCAGCTTCCTCACGGGACAGGGGGCTTACGAGCAGTACTTC. It specifies CASSFLTGQGAYEQYF.

The V and J genes are TRBV19 and TRBJ1-4; TRBD1 aligns across 8 bases. Germline V gene sequence: CDR1 LNHDA, CDR2 SQIVND (reference sequence). V dropped 4 bases and J dropped 0; count of bases not matched to a gene: 4. The CDR3 is 16 amino acids. The CDR3 region is CASSNDRGSTNEKLFF. CDR3 nucleotide sequence: TGTGCCAGTAGTAACGACAGGGGATCAACTAATGAAAAACTGTTTTTT.

A single count supports this clone. The chain is built from TRBV13 and TRBJ2-2; possibly TRBD2 for D (5 bases). V shed 7 bases and J shed 2 bases, with 17 bases lying between them. There are 16 residues in the CDR3. The germline CDR1 and CDR2 sequences are PRHDT and FYEKMQ (reference sequence). CDR3 sequence reads: CASNSVSGTNTGELFF. The CDR3 region has the DNA TGTGCCAGCAATTCCGTCTCGGGAACAAACACCGGGGAGCTGTTTTTT.

The V and J genes are TRBV14 and TRBJ1-5, with no clear D. V shed 4 bases and J shed 3 bases, with 7 bases lying between them. This CDR3 region has 13 residues. Germline-derived CDR1 and CDR2 are SGHDN and FVKESK. CDR3 residues: CASSRQNNQPQHF. CDR3 DNA sequence: TGTGCCAGCAGCCGGCAGAACAATCAGCCCCAGCATTTT.

The V gene is TRBV29-1, the J gene TRBJ1-2; D perhaps matches TRBD1 (5 bases). Trimming shortened V by 0 bases and J by 4 bases, and 9 bases separated the two germline ends. CDR1 is SQVTM, CDR2 ANQGSEA, per germline. This CDR3 contains 13 residues. The CDR3 spells CSVEEQGGYGYTF. The CDR3 coding sequence is TGCAGCGTTGAAGAGCAGGGTGGCTATGGCTACACCTTC.

The gene calls are TRBV6-5 and TRBJ1-2, with 7 bases matching TRBD1. The CDR3 is 15 amino acids. V lost 5 bases to trimming and J lost 3 bases; unmatched junction nucleotides: 9. CDR1 and CDR2 from the germline V gene are MNHEY and SVGAGI. In nucleotides, the CDR3 is TGTGCCAGCAGTAAAACAGGGGAACGATACTATGGCTACACCTTC. Protein product: CASSKTGERYYGYTF.

This chain links TRBV4-3 with TRBJ2-4; the D gene is possibly TRBD1 (5 bases). The V end lost 3 bases, the J end lost 0 bases, and 18 bases lay between the germline ends. The germline gives CDR1 LGHNA, CDR2 YSLEER. There are 18 residues in the CDR3. CDR3 region: CASSQSATVTLAKNIQYF. For the CDR3, the DNA is TGCGCCAGCAGCCAGTCAGCGACAGTTACATTAGCCAAAAACATTCAGTACTTC.

CDR3 protein: CASRREGANTGELFF. The CDR3 DNA is TGTGCCAGCCGAAGGGAGGGGGCGAACACCGGGGAGCTGTTTTTT. The V call is TRBV19, the J call TRBJ2-2, with D maybe TRBD2 (7 bases). From germline, CDR1 is LNHDA and CDR2 SQIVND (reference sequence). Trimming shortened V by 9 bases and J by 0 bases, and 14 bases separated the two germline ends. The CDR3 is made up of 15 amino acids.

The V call is TRBV7-2, the J call TRBJ1-1; 10 nucleotides align to TRBD1. This CDR3 is 13 amino acids long. Germline V gene lookup returns CDR1 SGHTA and CDR2 FQGNSA. J was trimmed by 8 bases and V by 5 bases; bases with no gene match: 5. As DNA, the CDR3 is TGTGCCAGCAGCCGAAGACAGGGGGCCGAAGCTTTCTTT. Its translation: CASSRRQGAEAFF.

V gene TRBV28 combines with J gene TRBJ1-2; D unresolved. In germline, CDR1 is MDHEN, CDR2 SYDVKM. The V end lost 4 bases, the J end lost 0 bases, and 6 bases lay between the germline ends. This CDR3 is built from 13 residues. The CDR3 region has the DNA TGTGCCAGCAGTTCGGGGTCTAACTATGGCTACACCTTC. This encodes CASSSGSNYGYTF.

J is TRBJ1-5 and V is TRBV2, with 7 bases matching TRBD1. The germline CDR1 and CDR2 sequences are SNHLY and FYNNEI. The V segment lost 6 bases and the J segment 4 bases; nucleotides outside the gene matches: 9. The CDR3 consists of 15 residues. The CDR3 is CASSRDSSWNQPQHF. The CDR3 nucleotides read TGTGCCAGCAGCCGGGACAGTAGTTGGAATCAGCCCCAGCATTTT.

The rearrangement links TRBV5-1 to TRBJ2-1; possibly TRBD2 for D (6 bases). The V gene lost 5 bases and the J gene lost 0 bases, with 12 bases spanning the gap. The CDR3 is 15 amino acids. Germline CDR1 reads SGHRS; CDR2 reads YFSETQ. The CDR3 protein is CASSSEGASYNEQFF. DNA for the CDR3: TGCGCCAGCAGTTCGGAGGGAGCCTCCTACAATGAGCAGTTCTTC.

The chain links TRBV30 to TRBJ2-4; 10 bases map to TRBD2. J was trimmed by 0 bases and V by 2 bases; bases with no gene match: 16. The germline gives CDR1 GTSNPN, CDR2 SVGIG (reference sequence). The CDR3 is 20 residues long. CDR3 coding DNA: TGTGCCTGGAGTCACCTTTCCCCCCTAGCGGGAGTGGTAGCCAAAAACATTCAGTACTTC. Amino acid sequence: CAWSHLSPLAGVVAKNIQYF. The full variable domain, its missing parts supplied by reference TRBV30 and TRBJ2-4, is SQTIHQWPATLVQPVGSPLSLECTVEGTSNPNLYWYRQAAGRGLQLLFYSVGIGQISSEVPQNLSASRPQDRQFILSSKKLLLSDSGFYLCAWSHLSPLAGVVAKNIQYFGAGTRLSVL.